Below are 11 T cell receptor beta chains sequenced from a single sample in a study of shared clonotypes between healthy human individuals. Using immunoSEQ multiplex PCR, the repertoire was profiled, and TCRdb retains in-frame clones only, with some absent. This sample has 1,400,000 or so clones, with about 98.5% found just once. The sequenced material came from naive CD4+ T cells sorted from blood. Sample subset: CD45RA+ positively selected. Receptors originate from a man aged 25-40 years in good health.

V gene TRBV10-3 combines with J gene TRBJ1-5; tentative D call: TRBD1 (5 bases). Between the trimmed V and J ends, which lost 4 bases and 10 bases, there was a span of 14 bases. Germline-derived CDR1 and CDR2 are ENHRY and SYGVKD. This CDR3 has 13 residues. CDR3 loop: CAISGAGDDPQHF. The CDR3 nucleotides are TGTGCCATCAGTGGAGCGGGGGATGATCCCCAGCATTTT.

The chain carries TRBV19 and TRBJ1-2; D is unclear. This CDR3 contains 16 residues. Germline V gene sequence: CDR1 LNHDA, CDR2 SQIVND (reference sequence). Trimming removed 6 bases at V and 8 bases at J, with 25 bases between. The CDR3 here is CASSIVDSFMVRGYTF. In DNA form, the CDR3 reads TGTGCCAGTAGCATCGTGGACTCCTTCATGGTCCGGGGCTACACCTTC.

This chain uses TRBV19 with TRBJ1-3; no definite D call. The germline V gene has CDR1 LNHDA and CDR2 SQIVND (reference sequence). CDR3 length: 15 residues. The V end was cut by 3 bases, the J end by 4 bases, with 13 bases between. The CDR3 region is CASSISPAYGNTIYF. The CDR3 nucleotides read TGTGCCAGTAGTATCTCTCCGGCATACGGAAACACCATATATTTT.

This chain uses TRBV7-9 with TRBJ2-3; TRBD1 is a possible D gene (6 bases). Germline loops: CDR1 SEHNR, CDR2 FQNEAQ (reference sequence). CDR3 size: 14 residues. V was pared by 8 bases and J by 3 bases, with 15 bases between. The CDR3 DNA sequence: TGTGCCAGCGACTTACACCAGGGGACAGATACGCAGTATTTT. Its translation: CASDLHQGTDTQYF.

This chain uses TRBV28 with TRBJ1-5, with D possibly TRBD1 on 5 matching bases. Germline CDR1 MDHEN, CDR2 SYDVKM. The V gene lost 6 bases and the J gene lost 1 base, with 13 bases spanning the gap. The CDR3 sequence is 15 residues long. CDR3 region: CASRRGDGSNQPQHF. In DNA form, the CDR3 reads TGTGCCAGCAGGAGGGGCGATGGAAGCAATCAGCCCCAGCATTTT.

The chain has TRBV7-2 and TRBJ2-3; 8 bases align to TRBD2. The CDR3 runs 15 residues. J was trimmed by 6 bases and V by 2 bases; bases with no gene match: 7. From germline, CDR1 is SGHTA and CDR2 FQGNSA. The CDR3 region is CASSLLASGYDTQYF. Written as DNA, the CDR3 is TGTGCCAGCAGCTTACTGGCTAGCGGGTATGATACGCAGTATTTT.

The rearrangement links TRBV6-1 to TRBJ2-2, with D tentatively TRBD1 (5 bases). The CDR3 is 14 residues long. The germline gives CDR1 MNHNS, CDR2 SASEGT. Trimming took off 2 bases at V and 5 bases at J, with 9 bases between the two ends. This CDR3 reads CASSERQTTGELFF. The CDR3 region has the DNA TGTGCCAGCAGTGAACGACAGACTACCGGGGAGCTGTTTTTT.

This clone was counted a single time. The chain uses TRBV4-1 and TRBJ2-2; tentative D call: TRBD2 (6 bases). The germline gives CDR1 MGHRA, CDR2 YSYEKL. The CDR3 extends over 17 amino acids. V dropped 4 bases and J dropped 0 bases, with 15 bases sitting between them. The CDR3: CASSRLPTSPNTGELFF. The CDR3 DNA is TGCGCCAGCAGCCGGCTCCCGACTAGTCCGAACACCGGGGAGCTGTTTTTT.

This chain links TRBV28 with TRBJ1-2; D is uncertain. V was clipped by 7 bases and J by 8 bases, with 11 bases between them. The CDR3 extends over 11 amino acids. Germline V gene lookup returns CDR1 MDHEN and CDR2 SYDVKM. The CDR3 reads CASTRAGGYTF. CDR3 nucleotides: TGTGCCAGCACCCGTGCGGGGGGCTACACCTTC.

The J gene is TRBJ2-7, the V gene TRBV28; no reliable D call. The CDR3 is 15 residues long. Between the trimmed V and J ends, which lost 7 bases and 0 bases, there was a span of 16 bases. Germline V gene lookup returns CDR1 MDHEN and CDR2 SYDVKM. For the CDR3, the DNA is TGTGCCAGCACTCCAATGGGCGGTAACTCCTACGAGCAGTACTTC. Its translation: CASTPMGGNSYEQYF.

This clone was counted a single time. V gene TRBV9 combines with J gene TRBJ2-7; TRBD2 matches at 8 bases. This CDR3 region has 17 residues. The V segment lost 4 bases and the J segment 6 bases; nucleotides outside the gene matches: 18. Germline V CDR1 and CDR2: SGDLS, YYNGEE. The CDR3 is CASSSLPMRGVESEQYF. The CDR3 bases are TGTGCCAGCAGCTCACTCCCCATGCGGGGGGTCGAGAGCGAGCAGTACTTC.